What follows are 31 T cell receptor beta chains derived from one specimen sequenced in a study of T-cell memory formation after mild COVID-19. TCRdb reprocessed the 5' RACE reads with MiXCR, giving one entry per CDR3 protein. Of about 340,000 distinct CDR3 sequences listed, approximately 21% are singletons. The sample taken for sequencing was PBMCs or a T cell subset sorted from them (not recorded which). These receptors all come from an adult woman who had mild COVID-19 (a few samples of this study predate the infection). Cell type and time point are not known.

The V and J genes are TRBV18 and TRBJ1-3, with D perhaps TRBD1 (5 bases). With 3 bases removed from V and 5 bases from J, the gap between germline ends came to 14 bases. Germline-derived CDR1 and CDR2 are KGHSH and LQKENI. This CDR3 has 15 residues. Here the CDR3 reads CASSPAGTSRNTIYF. CDR3 nucleotides: TGTGCCAGCTCACCGGCAGGGACTTCGAGAAACACCATATATTTT.

The gene calls are TRBV11-2 and TRBJ1-6, with 10 bases matching TRBD1. CDR3 length: 15 residues. CDR1 and CDR2 from the germline V gene are SGHAT and FQNNGV. J gave up 9 bases and V 5 bases, and 7 bases lay outside the gene matches. The CDR3 sequence: CASSLGRQGASPLHF. The DNA of the CDR3 is TGTGCCAGCAGCCTAGGCCGACAGGGGGCTTCACCCCTCCACTTT. The full variable domain, rest sourced from reference TRBV11-2 and TRBJ1-6, is EAGVAQSPRYKIIEKRQSVAFWCNPISGHATLYWYQQILGQGPKLLIQFQNNGVVDDSQLPKDRFSAERLKGVDSTLKIQPAKLEDSAVYLCASSLGRQGASPLHFGNGTRLTVT.

This clonotype was counted a few times. CDR3 in amino acids: CASSLFGAQYF. The CDR3 region has the DNA TGTGCCAGCAGCTTATTCGGTGCCCAGTACTTC. This chain joins TRBV7-2 and TRBJ2-5; D unclear. This CDR3 is 11 amino acids long. Germline assignment: CDR1 SGHTA and CDR2 FQGNSA. Trimming took 2 bases from V and 9 from J, leaving 7 bases between them.

This clonotype was seen once. The V call is TRBV5-6, the J call TRBJ2-3; 7 nucleotides align to TRBD1. Germline CDR1 is SGHDT and CDR2 is YYEEEE. The CDR3 length is 15 residues. The junction had 13 bases not matched to a gene; V was cut back by 6 bases and J by 6 bases. In DNA, the CDR3 is TGTGCCAGCAACGGACAGGTTCGGTTTATCGATACGCAGTATTTT. Translating gives CASNGQVRFIDTQYF.

This clonotype was observed a few times. This chain joins TRBV9 and TRBJ2-3, with a weak D call TRBD2 (6 bases). CDR1 and CDR2 (germline): SGDLS, YYNGEE. This CDR3 spans 16 amino acids. V was cut by 6 bases and J by 2 bases, with 19 bases left in between. The CDR3 DNA reads TGTGCCAGCACCGCACGGGGTAGCGGACCCACAGATACGCAGTATTTT. Translating gives CASTARGSGPTDTQYF.

The V gene is TRBV20-1, the J gene TRBJ1-1; D remains unclear. Germline V CDR1 and CDR2: DFQATT, SNEGSKA (reference sequence). V gave up 0 bases and J gave up 4 bases, with 15 bases separating them. The CDR3 is made up of 15 amino acids. The CDR3 region is CSARDPGSVSTEAFF. DNA for the CDR3: TGCAGTGCTAGAGATCCCGGGAGTGTTAGCACTGAAGCTTTCTTT.

The J gene is TRBJ1-1, the V gene TRBV12-3 or TRBV12-4; D uncertain. Trimming pared 6 bases from V and 0 bases from J, leaving 11 bases between. The CDR3 is made up of 14 amino acids. This CDR3 is CASREFAMNTEAFF. CDR3 in DNA: TGTGCCAGCAGGGAGTTTGCCATGAACACTGAAGCTTTCTTT.

This chain uses TRBV20-1 with TRBJ2-1; possible D gene TRBD2, 6 bases. CDR1 is DFQATT and CDR2 is SNEGSKA in the germline V gene (reference sequence). There are 14 residues in the CDR3. Trimming pared 3 bases from V and 2 bases from J, leaving 11 bases between. The CDR3 here is CSASIRETYNEQFF. The CDR3, as DNA: TGCAGTGCTAGTATTCGGGAGACCTACAATGAGCAGTTCTTC.

The chain combines TRBV12-3 or TRBV12-4 with TRBJ2-1, with 9 positions matching TRBD2. This CDR3 is built from 13 residues. J lost 11 bases, V lost 3 bases, and 5 bases had no gene match. The CDR3 nucleotides are TGTGCCAGCAGTTTGGCTAGCGGGGTTCAGCAGTTCTTC. Amino acid sequence: CASSLASGVQQFF.

This clonotype was observed at least ten times. The CDR3 reads CASSLDTSRYGYTF. CDR3 sequence (DNA): TGCGCCAGCAGCTTAGACACCAGTCGCTATGGCTACACCTTC. The chain couples TRBV5-1 to TRBJ1-2; no definite D call. CDR3 size: 14 residues. From germline, CDR1 is SGHRS and CDR2 YFSETQ. V lost 2 bases to trimming and J lost 4 bases, with 12 bases between them. Full variable domain (outside the CDR3, taken from reference TRBV5-1 and TRBJ1-2): KAGVTQTPRYLIKTRGQQVTLSCSPISGHRSVSWYQQTPGQGLQFLFEYFSETQRNKGNFPGRFSGRQFSNSRSEMNVSTLELGDSALYLCASSLDTSRYGYTFGSGTRLTVV.

This clonotype has only a few counts. This rearrangement joins TRBV27 to TRBJ2-6, with D uncertain. The CDR3 consists of 14 residues. Germline assignment: CDR1 MNHEY and CDR2 SMNVEV (reference sequence). V lost 5 bases, J lost 1 base, and 6 bases lay in between. CDR3 coding DNA: TGTGCCAGCAGTCAGGAATCTGGGGCCAACGTCCTGACTTTC. Translating gives CASSQESGANVLTF.

The chain combines TRBV12-3 or TRBV12-4 with TRBJ1-3; D uncertain. V lost 8 bases and J lost 3, with 14 bases in between. This CDR3 has 14 amino acids. CDR3 amino acids: CASGPTGVGNTIYF. The DNA of the CDR3 is TGTGCCAGCGGGCCCACTGGAGTTGGAAACACCATATATTTT.

This rearrangement joins TRBV20-1 to TRBJ2-1, with TRBD2 identical over 8 bases. Germline V lookup: CDR1 DFQATT, CDR2 SNEGSKA (reference sequence). CDR3 size: 17 residues. Trimming at V came to 0 bases and at J to 8 bases, leaving 15 bases not matched to a gene. Here the CDR3 DNA reads TGCAGTGCTAGAGATCCTTCGGGGCGGGGGGCCCTCGATGAGCAGTTCTTC. Its translation: CSARDPSGRGALDEQFF.

The CDR3 DNA reads as TGTGCCAGCAGTGAAGCGAAGAATTCACCCCTCCACTTT. This codes for CASSEAKNSPLHF. The chain links TRBV6-1 to TRBJ1-6; D is unresolved. Germline CDR1 is MNHNS and CDR2 is SASEGT. V gave up 0 bases and J gave up 7 bases, with 4 bases separating them. The CDR3 is 13 amino acids.

The table lists this clonotype with a few counts. V usage is TRBV10-3 and J usage is TRBJ2-5; D may be TRBD1 or TRBD2 (7 bases each). V lost 10 bases and J 5 bases, leaving 20 bases between the germline ends. Germline lookup yields CDR1 ENHRY and CDR2 SYGVKD. The CDR3 covers 14 residues. CDR3 nucleotide sequence: TGTGCCACCGGACAGGACAACGGGAGGGAGACCCAGTACTTC. Translated: CATGQDNGRETQYF.

The chain is built from TRBV20-1 and TRBJ1-5; possibly TRBD1 for D (6 bases). The ends were cut back, 6 bases at V and 3 bases at J, with 12 bases in the middle. Germline lookup yields CDR1 DFQATT and CDR2 SNEGSKA (reference sequence). This CDR3 is 13 amino acids long. This CDR3 reads CSAGGQYNQPQHF. CDR3 sequence (DNA): TGCAGTGCGGGAGGACAGTACAATCAGCCCCAGCATTTT.

The table lists this clonotype with a few counts. This chain connects TRBV5-5 to TRBJ1-1; 8 bases fit TRBD1. With V trimmed by 0 bases and J by 8 bases, 6 bases remained unmatched. CDR1 is SGHKS, CDR2 YYEKEE, per germline (reference sequence). The CDR3 is 14 amino acids. The CDR3 region is CASSLGQGLREAFF. The CDR3 DNA sequence: TGTGCCAGCAGCTTGGGACAGGGGCTTCGGGAAGCTTTCTTT.

The chain carries TRBV7-2 and TRBJ1-1; 11 bases line up with TRBD1. Per germline, CDR1 SGHTA and CDR2 FQGNSA. The CDR3 has 16 residues. V trimming: 3 bases; J trimming: 4 bases; junction bases outside the gene matches: 7. The CDR3 nucleotides are TGTGCCAGCAGCTTCCGGACAGGGGGCGCGAGCACTGAAGCTTTCTTT. This codes for CASSFRTGGASTEAFF.

This clonotype was counted many times. The gene calls are TRBV7-2 and TRBJ2-3; 14 bases line up with TRBD2. Unmatched junction bases numbered 6, after V lost 0 bases and J lost 4 bases. CDR1 and CDR2 (germline): SGHTA, FQGNSA. The CDR3 length is 18 residues. This chain's CDR3 is CASSLAGLAGVGADTQYF. The DNA for the CDR3 is TGTGCCAGCAGCTTAGCGGGACTAGCGGGAGTGGGTGCAGATACGCAGTATTTT.

The chain joins TRBV24-1 to TRBJ2-7, with a tentative D call TRBD2 (5 bases). The length of the CDR3 is 14 residues. V was pared by 5 bases and J by 9 bases, with 19 bases between. CDR1 is KGHDR and CDR2 is SFDVKD in the germline V gene. The CDR3 sequence is CATSATDSSTVQYF. Written as DNA, the CDR3 is TGTGCCACCAGTGCTACGGACTCCTCTACGGTGCAGTACTTC.

This clonotype was counted only a few times. This CDR3 is CASSLGPGRTYEQYF. As DNA, the CDR3 is TGTGCCAGCAGCTTAGGGCCAGGGCGAACCTACGAGCAGTACTTC. V usage is TRBV7-9 and J usage is TRBJ2-7, with D possibly matching TRBD1 (5 bases). The V and J ends lost 1 base and 2 bases respectively, with 12 bases between them. This CDR3 is built from 15 residues. CDR1 is SEHNR, CDR2 FQNEAQ, per germline (reference sequence).

This clonotype was seen a handful of times. The V gene is TRBV25-1, the J gene TRBJ2-7; 7 bases match TRBD1. Germline V lookup: CDR1 MGHDK, CDR2 SYGVNS. V trimming: 3 bases; J trimming: 5 bases; junction bases outside the gene matches: 13. The CDR3 covers 16 residues. The CDR3 DNA reads as TGTGCCAGCAGTGACCACCAGACAGGGAGACGTAACGAGCAGTACTTC. Its translation: CASSDHQTGRRNEQYF.

This clonotype appeared a few times. The V call is TRBV2, the J call TRBJ2-1; 8 bases are a match to TRBD2. Germline V gives CDR1 SNHLY, CDR2 FYNNEI. Trimming took 3 bases from V and 4 from J; bases not matched to a gene: 5. This CDR3 contains 15 residues. DNA of the CDR3: TGTGCCAGCAGTGAGGCGGGGGGCCTATACAATGAGCAGTTCTTC. It translates to CASSEAGGLYNEQFF.

This chain joins TRBV4-3 and TRBJ2-7; D gene unclear. V shed 0 bases and J shed 0 bases, with 12 bases lying between them. CDR3 size: 16 residues. The V gene's germline CDR1 is LGHNA and CDR2 YSLEER. The CDR3 here is CASSQEWSGVSYEQYF. DNA for the CDR3: TGCGCCAGCAGCCAAGAATGGTCTGGGGTCTCCTACGAGCAGTACTTC.

This clonotype was seen a handful of times. Written as DNA, the CDR3 is TGTGCCAGCAGCCAAGAGACCAACACTGAAGCTTTCTTT. Encoded protein: CASSQETNTEAFF. This chain joins TRBV3-1 and TRBJ1-1; no definite D call. The CDR3 contains 13 residues. From germline, CDR1 is LGHDT and CDR2 YNNKEL (reference sequence). Trimming left V 0 bases short and J 2 bases short, with 4 bases between.

The gene calls are TRBV2 and TRBJ2-1, with a possible D match to TRBD2 (5 bases). Germline CDR1 reads SNHLY; CDR2 reads FYNNEI. This CDR3 has 12 residues. V was trimmed by 6 bases and J by 10 bases, leaving 13 bases between them. Written as DNA, the CDR3 is TGTGCCAGCAGGTCGGACTCCGCGGAGCAGTTCTTC. Translation gives CASRSDSAEQFF.

V and J are TRBV12-3 or TRBV12-4 and TRBJ2-5; weak D call: TRBD1 (5 bases). V lost 3 bases to trimming and J lost 1 base, with 9 bases between them. This CDR3 is built from 14 residues. CDR3 in DNA: TGTGCCAGCAGTTTGAGACAGTTCCAAGAGACCCAGTACTTC. It translates to CASSLRQFQETQYF.

The rearrangement uses TRBV5-1 and TRBJ2-5; possible D gene TRBD2, 6 bases. This CDR3 region has 16 residues. Trimming cost V 0 bases and J 2 bases, with 14 bases left between them. The V gene's germline CDR1 is SGHRS and CDR2 YFSETQ. The DNA for the CDR3 is TGCGCCAGCAGCTTGGGAGTAGCGGTTCCACAAGAGACCCAGTACTTC. The encoded protein is CASSLGVAVPQETQYF.

The genes are TRBV5-1 and TRBJ1-2; weak D call: TRBD1 (5 bases). The CDR3 has 13 residues. The germline CDR1 and CDR2 sequences are SGHRS and YFSETQ. Trimming shortened V by 5 bases and J by 8 bases, and 16 bases separated the two germline ends. CDR3 residues: CASRLLGARGYTF. In nucleotides, the CDR3 is TGCGCCAGCAGACTCCTCGGGGCCAGGGGCTACACCTTC.

V gene TRBV24-1 combines with J gene TRBJ2-5, with 12 bases identical to TRBD1. CDR1 is KGHDR and CDR2 is SFDVKD in the germline V gene. The CDR3 length is 16 residues. V lost 0 bases to trimming and J lost 4 bases; unmatched junction nucleotides: 2. The CDR3 bases are TGTGCCACCAGTGATTTGGGGACAGGGGGCAGAGAGACCCAGTACTTC. This gives the protein CATSDLGTGGRETQYF.

V is TRBV4-1 and J is TRBJ2-1, with TRBD2 as a possible D gene (5 bases). Trimming pared 1 base from V and 8 bases from J, leaving 12 bases between. The V gene's germline CDR1 is MGHRA and CDR2 YSYEKL. The CDR3 has 14 residues. Written as DNA, the CDR3 is TGCGCCAGCAGCCAAGTGGTGATTAGCGATGAGCAGTTCTTC. Its protein product is CASSQVVISDEQFF.